Presented here are 28 T cell receptor beta chains from one specimen sequenced in a study of T cell changes during pregnancy in multiple sclerosis (dated by TCRdb to between 2017 and 2020). Library prep was done by the immunoSEQ multiplex PCR assay. TCRdb obtained this table from immuneACCESS and retained in-frame rearrangements with V and J assigned. These tables miss some clones; where compared with another copy, unresolved V genes account for less than half of the shortfall, and the remainder is unexplained. The sample table contains over 90,000 clones; only one count was recorded for roughly 93% of them. The ten top clones hold around 0.84% of the sample. The sample here was peripheral blood, taken after pregnancy. All receptors derive from a female donor with multiple sclerosis, enrolled in a pregnancy study.

In this sample, this clone turned up once. The V call is TRBV21-1, the J call TRBJ2-1; whether TRBD2, the table's D call, matches the DNA was not checked. TRBV21-1 is described as a pseudogene. CDR3 length equals 15 residues. For the CDR3, the DNA is TGTGCCACCCACCCCCCCGACTCATTCTACAATGAGCAGTTCTTC. As protein: CATHPPDSFYNEQFF.

This clone occurred a few times. J is TRBJ2-2 and V is TRBV2; D is perhaps TRBD2 (7 bases). The CDR3 length is 15 residues. Trimming stripped 4 bases from V and 4 bases from J, with 13 bases between. Germline V gene data show CDR1 as SNHLY and CDR2 as FYNNEI. In DNA form, the CDR3 reads TGTGCCAGCAGTGGTCAGGGGAGGGTCACCGGGGAGCTGTTTTTT. It codes for CASSGQGRVTGELFF.

The chain is built from TRBV15 and TRBJ2-1, with TRBD2 identical over 13 bases. V gave up 5 bases and J gave up 7 bases; unmatched junction bases: 8. The CDR3 runs to 16 residues. Germline-derived CDR1 and CDR2 are LNHNV and YYDKDF (reference sequence). CDR3 residues: CATSHTGTSGANEQFF. DNA of the CDR3: TGTGCCACCAGCCATACCGGGACTAGCGGGGCAAATGAGCAGTTCTTC.

The rearrangement uses TRBV7-9 and TRBJ2-5; TRBD2 matches 7 bases. CDR3 length equals 13 residues. The V gene end was trimmed by 5 bases and the J gene end by 5 bases; junction bases not matched to a gene: 5. Germline V gene data show CDR1 as SEHNR and CDR2 as FQNEAQ (reference sequence). CDR3 sequence reads: CASSPLGGETQYF. The CDR3 coding sequence is TGTGCCAGCAGCCCACTGGGAGGGGAGACCCAGTACTTC.

V gene TRBV27 combines with J gene TRBJ2-1; 8 positions match TRBD1. After removal of 2 bases from V and 12 bases from J, the junction contained 6 bases not matched to a gene. Germline assignment: CDR1 MNHEY and CDR2 SMNVEV (reference sequence). The CDR3 has 13 residues. CDR3 in amino acids: CASSLGTGTGQFF. The DNA of the CDR3 is TGTGCCAGCAGTTTAGGTACGGGGACAGGGCAGTTCTTC.

The chain combines TRBV7-6 with TRBJ2-3; TRBD2 matches 7 bases. The V gene end was trimmed by 5 bases and the J gene end by 5 bases; junction bases not matched to a gene: 13. CDR1 SGHVS and CDR2 FNYEAQ come from the germline V gene. The CDR3 spans 16 residues. In DNA form, the CDR3 reads TGTGCCAGCAGCCTCCCTCAGGCGGGGGTGTTAGATACGCAGTATTTT. It is translated as CASSLPQAGVLDTQYF. Filled out from reference TRBV7-6 and TRBJ2-3, the complete variable domain reads GAGVSQSPRYKVTKRGQDVALRCDPISGHVSLYWYRQALGQGPEFLTYFNYEAQQDKSGLPNDRFSAERPEGSISTLTIQRTEQRDSAMYRCASSLPQAGVLDTQYFGPGTRLTVL.

The chain links TRBV19 to TRBJ1-2, with D hard to call. The V and J ends lost 3 bases and 0 bases respectively, with 11 bases between them. This CDR3 has 15 residues. Germline-derived CDR1 and CDR2 are LNHDA and SQIVND (reference sequence). CDR3 protein: CASSIPGVSNYGYTF. The CDR3, as DNA: TGTGCCAGTAGTATTCCAGGTGTTTCTAACTATGGCTACACCTTC.

In nucleotides, the CDR3 is TGTGCCAGCTCACCTCGGTGGGGCGACACAGATACGCAGTATTTT. Protein product: CASSPRWGDTDTQYF. The V call is TRBV18, the J call TRBJ2-3; D might be TRBD1 (5 bases). The CDR3 covers 15 residues. Deletions cut 3 bases from V and 2 bases from J, with 12 bases between. Per the germline V gene, CDR1 is KGHSH and CDR2 is LQKENI.

This clone was observed once. The gene calls are TRBV6-5 and TRBJ1-1; TRBD1 aligns across 9 bases. V dropped 6 bases and J dropped 3; count of bases not matched to a gene: 8. This CDR3 is built from 15 residues. Germline V gene data show CDR1 as MNHEY and CDR2 as SVGAGI. As DNA, the CDR3 is TGTGCCAGCAGGATTAACAGGGGGCTTTACACTGAAGCTTTCTTT. It translates to CASRINRGLYTEAFF.

The rearrangement joins TRBV6-5 to TRBJ2-6; D uncertain. CDR1 is MNHEY and CDR2 is SVGAGI in the germline V gene. The CDR3 is 13 amino acids. The V end lost 8 bases, the J end lost 5 bases, and 10 bases lay between the germline ends. The CDR3 coding sequence is TGTGCCAGCGGAGTTTTGCGGGCCAACGTCCTGACTTTC. Amino acids: CASGVLRANVLTF.

The V call is TRBV28, the J call TRBJ1-1, with 9 bases lining up with TRBD1. The CDR3 extends over 13 amino acids. Germline assignment: CDR1 MDHEN and CDR2 SYDVKM. V lost 10 bases to trimming and J lost 5 bases; unmatched junction nucleotides: 8. The CDR3 DNA sequence: TGTGCCACCACAGGGGGCGTTTTTACTGAAGCTTTCTTT. Amino acid sequence: CATTGGVFTEAFF. Full variable domain (outside the CDR3, taken from reference TRBV28 and TRBJ1-1): DVKVTQSSRYLVKRTGEKVFLECVQDMDHENMFWYRQDPGLGLRLIYFSYDVKMKEKGDIPEGYSVSREKKERFSLILESASTNQTSMYLCATTGGVFTEAFFGQGTRLTVV.

This chain joins TRBV10-3 and TRBJ2-6; the match to TRBD1 covers 7 bases. J lost 1 base, V lost 9 bases, and 21 bases had no gene match. The CDR3 has 20 residues. Germline CDR1 reads ENHRY; CDR2 reads SYGVKD. The CDR3 is CAIATGTALVRPSGANVLTF. CDR3 coding DNA: TGTGCCATTGCAACCGGGACAGCCTTAGTTCGGCCATCTGGGGCCAACGTCCTGACTTTC.

J is TRBJ1-4 and V is TRBV29-1, with TRBD1 matching over 9 bases. Germline lookup yields CDR1 SQVTM and CDR2 ANQGSEA. V was clipped by 7 bases and J by 7 bases; unmatched bases: 7. This CDR3 spans 13 amino acids. The CDR3, as DNA: TGCAGCGCGCGAACAGGGGGCGGTGAAAAACTGTTTTTT. Its protein is CSARTGGGEKLFF.

Only one count was recorded for this clone. This chain joins TRBV10-3 and TRBJ1-1; 7 nucleotides align to TRBD1. The germline V gene has CDR1 ENHRY and CDR2 SYGVKD. Unmatched junction bases numbered 8, after V lost 3 bases and J lost 4 bases. This CDR3 comprises 15 residues. The DNA for the CDR3 is TGTGCCATCAGTGACCCGACAGGGCGAAGCACTGAAGCTTTCTTT. It is translated as CAISDPTGRSTEAFF.

This chain joins TRBV2 and TRBJ1-2, with 9 bases fitting TRBD1. Per germline, CDR1 SNHLY and CDR2 FYNNEI. Trimming cost V 5 bases and J 0 bases; bases outside gene matches: 4. The CDR3 totals 15 residues. The CDR3 loop reads CASSQQGAANYGYTF. CDR3 coding DNA: TGTGCCAGCAGTCAACAGGGGGCCGCTAACTATGGCTACACCTTC.

V gene TRBV9 combines with J gene TRBJ2-5; 7 bases agree with TRBD2. CDR1 and CDR2 from the germline V gene are SGDLS and YYNGEE. The CDR3 consists of 13 residues. The trim removed 3 bases at V and 2 bases at J, leaving 1 base unmatched. The CDR3 sequence is CASSDGGQETQYF. In DNA form, the CDR3 reads TGTGCCAGCAGCGACGGGGGGCAAGAGACCCAGTACTTC.

The gene calls are TRBV28 and TRBJ1-1; 9 nucleotides match TRBD1. Germline assignment: CDR1 MDHEN and CDR2 SYDVKM. Unmatched junction bases numbered 9, after V lost 6 bases and J lost 1 base. The CDR3 runs 16 residues. The CDR3 DNA reads TGTGCCAGCAGCCTCACTGGGACAGGGAAGAACACTGAAGCTTTCTTT. As protein: CASSLTGTGKNTEAFF.

The V and J genes are TRBV4-3 and TRBJ2-1, with D possibly matching TRBD2 (5 bases). Germline V gene lookup returns CDR1 LGHNA and CDR2 YSLEER. This CDR3 region has 14 residues. V was shortened by 4 bases and J by 4 bases, with 11 bases between the two germline ends. CDR3: CASSPLRDYNEQFF. CDR3 coding DNA: TGCGCCAGCAGCCCCTTGAGGGATTACAATGAGCAGTTCTTC.

This chain connects TRBV11-3 to TRBJ2-2, with D maybe TRBD1 (6 bases). The CDR3 has 19 amino acids. Trimming took 0 bases from V and 3 from J, leaving 20 bases between them. Germline CDR1 reads SGHNT; CDR2 reads YENEEA. CDR3 DNA: TGTGCCAGCAGCTTAGAATTCCGCACAGGGCCCGCGGACACCGGGGAGCTGTTTTTT. It specifies CASSLEFRTGPADTGELFF. The whole variable domain, remainder taken from reference TRBV11-3 and TRBJ2-2, is EAGVVQSPRYKIIEKKQPVAFWCNPISGHNTLYWYLQNLGQGPELLIRYENEEAVDDSQLPKDRFSAERLKGVDSTLKIQPAELGDSAVYLCASSLEFRTGPADTGELFFGEGSRLTVL.

The CDR3 DNA reads TGTGCCAGCTCCACCGTTGGGGACAGTGAGCAGTTCTTC. Protein product: CASSTVGDSEQFF. The V gene is TRBV18, the J gene TRBJ2-1, with 7 bases identical to TRBD1. Trimming cost V 6 bases and J 9 bases; bases outside gene matches: 8. The CDR3 covers 13 residues. Germline CDR1 reads KGHSH; CDR2 reads LQKENI.

The J gene is TRBJ1-2, the V gene TRBV7-5; TRBD1, the table's D call, lacks a check against the DNA. TRBV7-5 is annotated as a pseudogene. The CDR3 contains 15 residues. The CDR3 coding sequence is TGTGTCAGAAGCTCCGACAGGGCGGCGGGCTATGGCTACACCTTC. Protein: CVRSSDRAAGYGYTF.

This chain joins TRBV10-2 and TRBJ2-7; TRBD1 might be the D (5 bases). Trimming left V 5 bases short and J 4 bases short, with 12 bases between. Germline V gene sequence: CDR1 WSHSY, CDR2 SAAADI. The CDR3 length is 13 residues. The CDR3 bases are TGCGCCAGCAGTACGACAGCCATATACGAGCAGTACTTC. Protein: CASSTTAIYEQYF.

The V call is TRBV9, the J call TRBJ2-6, with 8 bases identical to TRBD1. The V segment lost 3 bases and the J segment 0 bases; nucleotides outside the gene matches: 5. The CDR3 extends over 17 amino acids. Germline values: CDR1 SGDLS, CDR2 YYNGEE. CDR3: CASSAGQDSSGANVLTF. The CDR3 DNA sequence: TGTGCCAGCAGCGCGGGACAGGACAGCTCTGGGGCCAACGTCCTGACTTTC. Full variable domain (remainder filled in from reference TRBV9 and TRBJ2-6): DSGVTQTPKHLITATGQRVTLRCSPRSGDLSVYWYQQSLDQGLQFLIQYYNGEERAKGNILERFSAQQFPDLHSELNLSSLELGDSALYFCASSAGQDSSGANVLTFGAGSRLTVL.

This clone appeared a single time. This chain links TRBV28 with TRBJ1-5, with D maybe TRBD1 (5 bases). Germline lookup yields CDR1 MDHEN and CDR2 SYDVKM. This CDR3 has 12 amino acids. Trimming took 3 bases from V and 7 from J, leaving 7 bases between them. This CDR3 is CASSFRGQPQHF. CDR3 in DNA: TGTGCCAGCAGTTTTCGGGGGCAGCCCCAGCATTTT.

V gene TRBV5-1 combines with J gene TRBJ2-7; D unclear. The CDR3 sequence is 13 residues long. CDR1 and CDR2 (germline): SGHRS, YFSETQ. The V and J ends lost 5 bases and 0 bases respectively, with 9 bases between them. CDR3 sequence reads: CASSPRHSYEQYF. The CDR3 DNA follows: TGCGCCAGCAGTCCCCGACACTCCTACGAGCAGTACTTC.

The V call is TRBV6-8, the J call TRBJ2-7; 9 bases line up with TRBD1. The CDR3 sequence is 16 residues long. Germline lookup yields CDR1 MNHGY and CDR2 SAAAGT. V was clipped by 6 bases and J by 3 bases; unmatched bases: 12. The CDR3 coding sequence is TGTGCCAGCAGCACGTTCCGGGACAGGGTGGTCTACGAGCAGTACTTC. Translated, it gives CASSTFRDRVVYEQYF.

V is TRBV27 and J is TRBJ2-2, with D possibly matching TRBD1 (5 bases). The CDR3 loop spans 15 amino acids. Deletions cut 0 bases from V and 5 bases from J, with 10 bases between. Germline V gives CDR1 MNHEY, CDR2 SMNVEV (reference sequence). As DNA, the CDR3 is TGTGCCAGCAGTTTATCGGCAGGGCGTACCGGGGAGCTGTTTTTT. It specifies CASSLSAGRTGELFF.

This clone has a handful of counts. This sequence joins TRBV23-1 and TRBJ2-7, with 7 bases identical to TRBD2. TRBV23-1 carries the ORF label, with uncertain function. J was trimmed by 0 bases and V by 11 bases; bases with no gene match: 19. The CDR3 has 17 residues. In DNA form, the CDR3 reads TGCGCCTCCCCTCGGGGGGATAGCGTCGCCAGCTCCTACGAGCAGTACTTC. Translating gives CASPRGDSVASSYEQYF.